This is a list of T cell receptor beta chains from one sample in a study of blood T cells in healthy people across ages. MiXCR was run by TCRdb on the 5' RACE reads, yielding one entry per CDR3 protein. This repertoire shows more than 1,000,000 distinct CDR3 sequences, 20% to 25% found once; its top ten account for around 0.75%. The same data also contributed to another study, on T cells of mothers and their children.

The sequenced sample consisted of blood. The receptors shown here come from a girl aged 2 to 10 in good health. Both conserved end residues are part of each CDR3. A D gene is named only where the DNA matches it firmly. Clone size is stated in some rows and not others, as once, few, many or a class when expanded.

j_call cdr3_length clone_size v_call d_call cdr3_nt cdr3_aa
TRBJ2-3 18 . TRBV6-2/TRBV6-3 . TGTGCCAGCAGTTACTCGCGAGGTAACTACCGAAGCACAGATACGCAGTATTTT CASSYSRGNYRSTDTQYF
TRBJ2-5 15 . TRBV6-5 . TGTGCCAGCAGCTCTGTGCAGGGGCATCGGGAGACCCAGTACTTC CASSSVQGHRETQYF
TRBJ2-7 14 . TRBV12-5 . TGTGCTAGTGCAAAGACTACAGGGACCTACGAGCAGTACTTC CASAKTTGTYEQYF
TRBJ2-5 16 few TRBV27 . TGTGCCAGCAGTTTACCAGTGGCAGGGGTTCAAGAGACCCAGTACTTC CASSLPVAGVQETQYF
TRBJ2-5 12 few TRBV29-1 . TGCAGCCCGAGTGCAGGGCCGGAGACCCAGTACTTC CSPSAGPETQYF
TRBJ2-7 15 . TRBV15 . TGTGCCACCAGCAGAGTAGGGCAACTGGGTTACGAGCAGTACTTC CATSRVGQLGYEQYF
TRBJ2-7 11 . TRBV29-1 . TGCAGCGGGGGTTCATCCGCCGAGCAGTACTTC CSGGSSAEQYF
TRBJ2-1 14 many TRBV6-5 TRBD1 TGTGCCAGCAGCCCGGGACAGGGCTACAATGAGCAGTTCTTC CASSPGQGYNEQFF
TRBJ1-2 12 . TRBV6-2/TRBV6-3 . TGTGCCAGCAGTCCACCGACAGGTCGGGGCACCTTC CASSPPTGRGTF
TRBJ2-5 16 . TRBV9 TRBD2 TGTGCCAGCAGCGAAGGACTAGCGGACCGGGGGGAGACCCAGTACTTC CASSEGLADRGETQYF
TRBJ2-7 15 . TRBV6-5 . TGTGCCAGCAGAACCAAACAGGGAGCAACCTACGAGCAGTACTTC CASRTKQGATYEQYF
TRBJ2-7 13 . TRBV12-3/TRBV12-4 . TGTGCCAGCAGCCCCCAAAGGGCCCACGAGCAGTACTTC CASSPQRAHEQYF
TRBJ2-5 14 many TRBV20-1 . TGCAGTGCTGGCAAGGATGGTTCTTTTGAGACCCAGTACTTC CSAGKDGSFETQYF
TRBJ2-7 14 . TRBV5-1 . TGCGCCAGCAGCTTGTACGGGGGGCGGTACGAGCAGTACTTC CASSLYGGRYEQYF
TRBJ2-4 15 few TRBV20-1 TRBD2 TGCAGTGCGTGGACTAGCGGACTAGCCAAAAACATTCAGTACTTC CSAWTSGLAKNIQYF